This TCR beta chain was obtained from a study of blood T cell repertoires in COVID-19. Study-level background: T cells, B-cell-depleted T cells, or PBMCs supplied cDNA or gDNA.

In the source study's methods: The assay estimated nucleated cells by amplifying reference gene primers. TCRdb's table, derived via immunoSEQ multiplex PCR, lists solely in-frame clones and lacks some. V, J and clone size were drawn from that table, and D and trimming were deduced from the DNA. Among around 130,000 clones, about 87% were seen once, and the ten largest hold about 2%. The CDR3 length is 14 residues. Trimming cost V 6 bases and J 10 bases; bases outside gene matches: 4. Germline V gene sequence: CDR1 SNHLY, CDR2 FYNNEI. The sequencing input was peripheral blood. This sequence was found in a woman aged 45-60 years with acute or convalescent COVID-19. This chain links TRBV2 with TRBJ2-1; 15 nucleotides align to TRBD2. The DNA for the CDR3 is TGTGCCAGCAGGGGACTAGCGGGGGGCGGGGAGCAGTTCTTC. Translation: CASRGLAGGGEQFF.